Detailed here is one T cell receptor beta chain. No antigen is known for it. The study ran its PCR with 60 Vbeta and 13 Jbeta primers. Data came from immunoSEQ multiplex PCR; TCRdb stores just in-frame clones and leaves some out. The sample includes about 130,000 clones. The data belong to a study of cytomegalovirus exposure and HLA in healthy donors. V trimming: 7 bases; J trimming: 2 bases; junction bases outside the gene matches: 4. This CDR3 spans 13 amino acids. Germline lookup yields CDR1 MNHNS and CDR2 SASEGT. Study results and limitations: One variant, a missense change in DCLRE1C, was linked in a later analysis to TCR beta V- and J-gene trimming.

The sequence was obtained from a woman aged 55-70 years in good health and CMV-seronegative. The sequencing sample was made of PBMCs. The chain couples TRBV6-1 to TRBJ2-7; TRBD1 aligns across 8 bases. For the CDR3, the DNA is TGTGCCAGCAACCCGACAGGGGCCTACGAGCAGTACTTC. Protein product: CASNPTGAYEQYF.